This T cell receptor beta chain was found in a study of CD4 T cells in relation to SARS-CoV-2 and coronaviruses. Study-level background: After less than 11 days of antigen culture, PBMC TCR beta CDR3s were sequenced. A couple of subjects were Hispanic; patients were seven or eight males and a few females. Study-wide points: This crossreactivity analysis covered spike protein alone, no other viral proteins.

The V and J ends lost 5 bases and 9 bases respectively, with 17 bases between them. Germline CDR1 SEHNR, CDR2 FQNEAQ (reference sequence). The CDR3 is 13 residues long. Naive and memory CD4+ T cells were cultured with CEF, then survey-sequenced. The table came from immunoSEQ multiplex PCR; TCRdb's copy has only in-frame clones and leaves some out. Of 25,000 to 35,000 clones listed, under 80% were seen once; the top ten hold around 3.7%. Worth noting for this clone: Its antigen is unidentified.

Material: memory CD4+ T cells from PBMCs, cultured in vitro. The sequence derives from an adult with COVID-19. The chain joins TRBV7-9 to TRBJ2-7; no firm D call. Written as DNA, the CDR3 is TGTGCCAGCAGCCACGGGCTGGGGTCCGGGCAGTACTTC. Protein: CASSHGLGSGQYF.